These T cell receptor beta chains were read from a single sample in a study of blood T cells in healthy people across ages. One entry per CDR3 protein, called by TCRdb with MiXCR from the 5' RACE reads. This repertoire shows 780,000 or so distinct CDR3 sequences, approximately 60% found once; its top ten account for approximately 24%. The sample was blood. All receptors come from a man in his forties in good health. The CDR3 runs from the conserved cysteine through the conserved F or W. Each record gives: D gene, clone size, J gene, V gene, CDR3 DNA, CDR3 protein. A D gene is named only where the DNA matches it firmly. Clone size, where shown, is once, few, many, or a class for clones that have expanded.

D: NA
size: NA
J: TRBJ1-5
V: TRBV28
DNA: TGTGCCAGCAGCCAGGACAGCAATAGCAATCAGCCCCAGCATTTT
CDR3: CASSQDSNSNQPQHF

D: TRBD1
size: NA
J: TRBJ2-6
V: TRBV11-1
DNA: TGTGCCAGCAGCTCCGAGGACAGGGGGTTTGCCAACGTCCTGACTTTC
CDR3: CASSSEDRGFANVLTF

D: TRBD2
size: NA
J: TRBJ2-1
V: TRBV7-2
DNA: TGTGCCAGCAGCGTTGGACTAGCGGGGGGCGTGCAGTTCTTC
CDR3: CASSVGLAGGVQFF

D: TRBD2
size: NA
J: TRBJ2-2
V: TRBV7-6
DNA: TGTGCCAGCAGCCTGGGGGGGAAGAACACCGGGGAGCTGTTTTTT
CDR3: CASSLGGKNTGELFF

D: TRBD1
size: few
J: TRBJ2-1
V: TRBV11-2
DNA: TGTGCCAGCAGCCCCGGACAGGGCCACAGCTCCTACAATGAGCAGTTCTTC
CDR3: CASSPGQGHSSYNEQFF

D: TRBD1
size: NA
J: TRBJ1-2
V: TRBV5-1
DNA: TGCGCCAGCAGCTTTTTCTCCCCGGGACAGCTTAACTATGGCTACACCTTC
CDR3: CASSFFSPGQLNYGYTF

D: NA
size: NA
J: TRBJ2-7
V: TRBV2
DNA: TGTGCCAGCAGTGAAAACAGGGATAACGAGCAGTACTTC
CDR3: CASSENRDNEQYF

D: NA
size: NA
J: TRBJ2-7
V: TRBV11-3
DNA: TGTGCCAGCATCCAAGCCCAGGAGGGCGAGCAGTACTTC
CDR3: CASIQAQEGEQYF

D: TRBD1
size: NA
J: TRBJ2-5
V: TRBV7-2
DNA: TGTGCCAGCAGCCGTGACAGGGAGTCAGGGGAGACCCAGTACTTC
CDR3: CASSRDRESGETQYF

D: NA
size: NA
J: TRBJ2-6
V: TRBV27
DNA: TGTGCCAGCAGTTTAAAAATTTGGCTATCTGGGGCCAACGTCCTGACTTTC
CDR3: CASSLKIWLSGANVLTF

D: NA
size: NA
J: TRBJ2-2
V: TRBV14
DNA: TGTGCCAGCAGCACAAGCACAGGGTTCGGCACCGGGGAGCTGTTTTTT
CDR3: CASSTSTGFGTGELFF

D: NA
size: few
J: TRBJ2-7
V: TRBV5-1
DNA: TGCGCCAGCAGAGCACAACCTCCCTACGAGCAGTACTTC
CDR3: CASRAQPPYEQYF

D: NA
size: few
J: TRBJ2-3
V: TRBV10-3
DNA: TGTGCCATCAGTGTGGGAGTTGCAGATACGCAGTATTTT
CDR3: CAISVGVADTQYF

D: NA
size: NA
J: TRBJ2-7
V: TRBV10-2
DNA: TGCGCCAGCAGTGATTACGGCAGGGCGGACGAGCAGTACTTC
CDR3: CASSDYGRADEQYF

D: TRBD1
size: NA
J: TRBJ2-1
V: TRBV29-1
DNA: TGCAGCGGGCGACGTTCGGGGACAGGGACCAATGAGCAGTTCTTC
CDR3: CSGRRSGTGTNEQFF

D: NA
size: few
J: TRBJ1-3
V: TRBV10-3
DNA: TGTGCCATCAGTTTCGGCGGGGACACCATATATTTT
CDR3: CAISFGGDTIYF

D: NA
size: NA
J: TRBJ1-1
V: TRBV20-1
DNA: TGCAGTGCTAACTCACCCCTCCCTAGAGGGACTGAAGCTTTCTTT
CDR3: CSANSPLPRGTEAFF

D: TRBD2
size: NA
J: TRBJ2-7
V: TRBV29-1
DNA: TGCGGCGTCGTTAGCGGGAGGTCCTACGAGCAGTACTTC
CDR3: CGVVSGRSYEQYF

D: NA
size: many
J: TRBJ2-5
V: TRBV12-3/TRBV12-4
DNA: TGTGCCAGCAGCGCCAGTAACCAAGAGACCCAGTACTTC
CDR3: CASSASNQETQYF

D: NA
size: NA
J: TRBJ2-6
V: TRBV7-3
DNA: TGTGCCAGCAGCCCCCCGCCCCGAACAGGGTTCAACGTCCTGACTTTC
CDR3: CASSPPPRTGFNVLTF

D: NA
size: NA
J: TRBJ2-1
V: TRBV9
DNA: TGTGCCAGCAGCGCGCTCGGGAATGAGCAGTTCTTC
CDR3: CASSALGNEQFF

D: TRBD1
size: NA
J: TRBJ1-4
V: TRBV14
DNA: TGTGCCAGCAGCCGCGGACAGGGACCTGCAACTAATGAAAAACTGTTTTTT
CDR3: CASSRGQGPATNEKLFF

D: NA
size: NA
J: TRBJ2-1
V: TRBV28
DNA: TGTGCCAGCAGCATAGGACTAGAGCAGTTCTTC
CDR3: CASSIGLEQFF

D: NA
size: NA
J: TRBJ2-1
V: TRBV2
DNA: TGTGCCAGCAGTATCGGCGCAAGCTCCTACAATGAGCAGTTCTTC
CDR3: CASSIGASSYNEQFF

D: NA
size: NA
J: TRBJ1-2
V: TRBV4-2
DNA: TGTGCCAGCAGCCAAGTTGCTTTAGGACAGAACTATGGCTACACCTTC
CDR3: CASSQVALGQNYGYTF

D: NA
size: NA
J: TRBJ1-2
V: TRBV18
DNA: TGTGCCAGCTCACCACGAGAACGGGGGAACTACACCTTC
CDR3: CASSPRERGNYTF

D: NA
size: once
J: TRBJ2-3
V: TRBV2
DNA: TGTGCCAGCAACTATGGCACAGATACGCAGTATTTT
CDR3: CASNYGTDTQYF

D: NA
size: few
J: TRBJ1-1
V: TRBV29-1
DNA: TGCAGCGTTGGGGACGGGTCTGAAGCTTTCTTT
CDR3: CSVGDGSEAFF

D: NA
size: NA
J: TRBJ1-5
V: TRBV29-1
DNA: TGCAGCGTTGTTTTAAAGGTTCCGGGACCGACAGAAAAATTTGTTAATCAGCCCCAGCATTTT
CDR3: CSVVLKVPGPTEKFVNQPQHF

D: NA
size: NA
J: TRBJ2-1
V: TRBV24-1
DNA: TGTGCCACCAGTGATGCCCCCCGACCCAATGAGCAGTTCTTC
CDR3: CATSDAPRPNEQFF

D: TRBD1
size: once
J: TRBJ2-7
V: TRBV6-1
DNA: TGTGCCAGTGAACAGGGGGCTCGCTACGAGCAGTACTTC
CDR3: CASEQGARYEQYF

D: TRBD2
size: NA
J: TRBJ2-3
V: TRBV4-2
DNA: TGTGCCAGCAGCCAACGTGGTGGACTAGCGGGAGTTACGCAGTATTTT
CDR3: CASSQRGGLAGVTQYF

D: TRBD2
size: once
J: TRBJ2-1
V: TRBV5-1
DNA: TGCGCCAGCAGCTTGCTGGCTAGCGGGAGGAATGAGCAGTTCTTC
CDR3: CASSLLASGRNEQFF

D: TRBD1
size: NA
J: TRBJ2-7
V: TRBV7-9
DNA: TGTGCCAGCAGCTTTTTATCGCGCACAGGGGGCTTCTCCGAGCAGTACTTC
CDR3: CASSFLSRTGGFSEQYF

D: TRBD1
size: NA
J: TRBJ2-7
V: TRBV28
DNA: TGTGCCAGCAGCCAGCCGGTATCCGACAGGGGACCCTACATTTCCTACGAGCAGTACTTC
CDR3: CASSQPVSDRGPYISYEQYF

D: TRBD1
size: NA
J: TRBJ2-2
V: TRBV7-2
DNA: TGTGCCAGCAAGACAGGGGGGCCCGGGGAGCTGTTTTTT
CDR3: CASKTGGPGELFF

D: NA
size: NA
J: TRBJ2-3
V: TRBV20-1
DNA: TGCAGTGCTAGTGGGGAGACTAGATTTGTGGATACGCAGTATTTT
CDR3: CSASGETRFVDTQYF

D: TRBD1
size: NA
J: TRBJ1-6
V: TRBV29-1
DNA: TGCAGCGTACGGACAGGGGGCGATAATTCACCCCTCCACTTT
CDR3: CSVRTGGDNSPLHF

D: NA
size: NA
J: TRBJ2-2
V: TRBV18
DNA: TGTGCCAGCGCCACGGGACTGAACACCGGGGAGCTGTTTTTT
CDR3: CASATGLNTGELFF

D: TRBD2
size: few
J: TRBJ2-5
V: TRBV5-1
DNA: TGCGCCAGCAGCCCAAGACTAGCGGGGGAACAAGAGACCCAGTACTTC
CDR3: CASSPRLAGEQETQYF

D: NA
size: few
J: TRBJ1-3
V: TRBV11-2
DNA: TGTGCCAGCAGGAGGCCCCTGGAAGGAAACACCATATATTTT
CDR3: CASRRPLEGNTIYF

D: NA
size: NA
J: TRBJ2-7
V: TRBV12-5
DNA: TGTGCTAGTGGTGTGGATACATATTACGAGCAGTACTTC
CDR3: CASGVDTYYEQYF

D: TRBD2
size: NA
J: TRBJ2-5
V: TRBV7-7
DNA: TGTGCCAGCAGCCAGGGCCCACTAGCGGGAGACTCCCAGTACTTC
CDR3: CASSQGPLAGDSQYF

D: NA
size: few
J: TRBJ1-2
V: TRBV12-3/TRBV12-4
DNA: TGTGCCAGCAGCCCAACTGGAGGGCCCTACTCGAATGGCTACACCTTC
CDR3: CASSPTGGPYSNGYTF

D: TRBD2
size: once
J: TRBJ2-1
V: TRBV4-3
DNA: TGCGCCAGCAGCCAAGTTCCCCAACTAGCGGGAGGGGGAGAGCAGTTCTTC
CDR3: CASSQVPQLAGGGEQFF

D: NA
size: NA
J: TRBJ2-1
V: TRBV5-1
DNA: TGCGCCAGCAGCTTGGACGAATCCTACAATGAGCAGTTCTTC
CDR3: CASSLDESYNEQFF

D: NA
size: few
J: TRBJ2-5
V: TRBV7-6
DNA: TGTGCCAGCAGCTTAAGGCTAGAAGAGACCCAGTACTTC
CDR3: CASSLRLEETQYF

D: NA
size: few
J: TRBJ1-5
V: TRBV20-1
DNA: TGCAGTGCTAGAGCAGGGGTCGGGCAGCCCCAGCATTTT
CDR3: CSARAGVGQPQHF

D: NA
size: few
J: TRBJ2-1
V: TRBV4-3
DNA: TGCGCCAGCAGCCAAGATTTGGCCAGCTCCTACAATGAGCAGTTCTTC
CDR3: CASSQDLASSYNEQFF

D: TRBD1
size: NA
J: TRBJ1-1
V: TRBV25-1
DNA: TGTGCCAGCACGACAGGGGAGGGTACTGAAGCTTTCTTT
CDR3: CASTTGEGTEAFF

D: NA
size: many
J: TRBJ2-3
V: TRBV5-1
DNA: TGCGCCAGCAGCTTAATTTCGGGTGTAGTCACAGATACGCAGTATTTT
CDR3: CASSLISGVVTDTQYF

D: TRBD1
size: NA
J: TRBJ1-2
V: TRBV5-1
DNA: TGCGCCAGCAATCTGCGGACAGGGGACTATGGCTACACCTTC
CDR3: CASNLRTGDYGYTF

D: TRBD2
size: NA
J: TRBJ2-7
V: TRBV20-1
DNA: TGCAGTGCTAGACTAGCGGGCGTCTCCTACGAGCAGTACTTC
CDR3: CSARLAGVSYEQYF

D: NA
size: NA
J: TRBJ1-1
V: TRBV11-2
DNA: TGTGCCAGCAGCTCCCGTGGTAGAGAAGCTTTCTTT
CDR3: CASSSRGREAFF

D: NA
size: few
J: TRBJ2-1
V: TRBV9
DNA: TGTGCCAGCAGTAGCGGACTCACTACAAATGAGCAGTTCTTC
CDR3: CASSSGLTTNEQFF